The 4 T cell receptor beta chains reported below all come from one sample, sequenced in a study of cytomegalovirus exposure and HLA in healthy donors. The PCR used 60 Vbeta and 13 Jbeta primers. Repertoires were generated with immunoSEQ multiplex PCR, while TCRdb's copy carries only in-frame clones and drops some. The sample holds about 110,000 clones, 74% seen once. The specimen was PBMCs. The receptors were sampled from a man in his fifties in good health and CMV-seropositive.

The chain uses TRBV27 and TRBJ1-2, with 7 bases fitting TRBD1. Per germline, CDR1 MNHEY and CDR2 SMNVEV (reference sequence). V lost 2 bases, J lost 6 bases, and 3 bases stayed unmatched. CDR3 length equals 13 residues. CDR3 bases: TGTGCCAGCAGTTTACAGGGGGACGATGGCTACACCTTC. Translation gives CASSLQGDDGYTF.

This clone was counted a few times. The V call is TRBV9, the J call TRBJ2-1, with 9 nucleotides matching TRBD2. The CDR3 is made up of 17 amino acids. V shed 3 bases, J shed 4 bases, and the junction held 11 bases outside the gene matches. CDR1 SGDLS and CDR2 YYNGEE come from the germline V gene. CDR3 loop: CASSGDIAGVAYNEQFF. The CDR3 bases are TGTGCCAGCAGCGGAGATATAGCGGGGGTAGCATACAATGAGCAGTTCTTC.

The chain is built from TRBV5-1 and TRBJ1-6; D ambiguous. The CDR3 is 14 amino acids. The germline V gene encodes CDR1 SGHRS and CDR2 YFSETQ. The V gene lost 4 bases and the J gene lost 8 bases, with 13 bases spanning the gap. CDR3 sequence: CASSISPQYSPLHF. The DNA of the CDR3 is TGCGCCAGCAGCATTAGTCCCCAATATTCACCCCTCCACTTT.

V gene TRBV6-1 combines with J gene TRBJ2-3; 10 positions match TRBD2. J lost 4 bases, V lost 4 bases, and 11 bases had no gene match. CDR1 is MNHNS and CDR2 is SASEGT in the germline V gene. The CDR3 sequence is 17 residues long. DNA for the CDR3: TGTGCCAGCAGTGGAAGGTTACTAGCGGGAAGGGCAGATACGCAGTATTTT. Residues: CASSGRLLAGRADTQYF.